A single sample is the source of the 23 T cell receptor beta chains below, sequenced in a study of shared clonotypes between healthy human individuals. Sequencing used immunoSEQ multiplex PCR; TCRdb keeps in-frame clones, though not all of them. The sample lists over a million clones; around 82% were seen once. The material sequenced was memory CD4+ T cells from PBMCs. The subset here: CD45RA-negative fraction. Source of these receptors: a man younger than 35 in good health. Some clones in this sample may be carry-over from other donors' samples.

With respect to this clone: Other DNA variants within this sample encode the same CDR3. This chain uses TRBV5-1 with TRBJ2-3; D is undetermined. CDR3 length: 14 amino acids. Germline lookup yields CDR1 SGHRS and CDR2 YFSETQ. The V end lost 2 bases, the J end lost 0 bases, and 7 bases lay between the germline ends. The CDR3 spells CASSLASSTDTQYF. The CDR3 region has the DNA TGCGCCAGCAGCTTAGCGAGTAGCACAGATACGCAGTATTTT.

The rearrangement uses TRBV6-6 and TRBJ2-1; 9 nucleotides line up with TRBD1. Germline V gene lookup returns CDR1 MNHNY and CDR2 SVGAGI (reference sequence). This CDR3 has 15 amino acids. V shed 5 bases, J shed 7 bases, and the junction held 9 bases outside the gene matches. The CDR3 here is CASSRGQGNKNEQFF. The CDR3, as DNA: TGTGCCAGCAGTCGAGGACAGGGGAATAAGAATGAGCAGTTCTTC.

The gene calls are TRBV19 and TRBJ2-7; 9 bases line up with TRBD1. CDR1 is LNHDA and CDR2 is SQIVND in the germline V gene (reference sequence). With 4 bases clipped from V and 2 bases from J, the junction kept 6 bases outside the gene matches. The CDR3 consists of 15 residues. In nucleotides, the CDR3 is TGTGCCAGTAGTACAGGGGACAGGGTCACCTACGAGCAGTACTTC. Its translation: CASSTGDRVTYEQYF. Full variable domain (rest looked up from reference TRBV19 and TRBJ2-7): DGGITQSPKYLFRKEGQNVTLSCEQNLNHDAMYWYRQDPGQGLRLIYYSQIVNDFQKGDIAEGYSVSREKKESFPLTVTSAQKNPTAFYLCASSTGDRVTYEQYFGPGTRLTVT.

This CDR3 is CASSQGRGQKTQYF. The CDR3 region has the DNA TGCGCCAGCAGCCAAGGCAGGGGACAAAAGACCCAGTACTTC. This sequence joins TRBV4-3 and TRBJ2-5, with D perhaps matching TRBD1 (6 bases). CDR1 and CDR2 (germline): LGHNA, YSLEER. V was cut by 1 base and J by 6 bases, with 12 bases left in between. The CDR3 runs to 14 residues.

The J gene is TRBJ2-3, the V gene TRBV4-3; 9 bases fit TRBD2. CDR1 is LGHNA and CDR2 is YSLEER in the germline V gene. Unmatched junction bases numbered 8, after V lost 1 base and J lost 3 bases. The CDR3 has 17 residues. The CDR3 protein is CASSQGDGREGTDTQYF. CDR3 DNA sequence: TGCGCCAGCAGCCAAGGAGATGGGCGGGAGGGGACAGATACGCAGTATTTT.

CDR3 coding DNA: TGCGCCAGCAGCTTGGTGGCAGCCGGGACTAGCCGCCACGAGCAGTACTTC. Translated: CASSLVAAGTSRHEQYF. V usage is TRBV5-1 and J usage is TRBJ2-7, with TRBD2 matching 9 bases. With V trimmed by 0 bases and J by 5 bases, 12 bases remained unmatched. Germline CDR1 and CDR2: SGHRS and YFSETQ. The length of the CDR3 is 17 residues.

This clone was picked up many times. This chain uses TRBV11-2 with TRBJ2-2; possible D gene TRBD2, 6 bases. V shed 5 bases and J shed 5 bases, with 21 bases lying between them. Germline CDR1 and CDR2: SGHAT and FQNNGV. This CDR3 comprises 17 residues. The CDR3 sequence is CASSPARGLGRTGELFF. The CDR3 nucleotides read TGTGCCAGCAGCCCCGCCCGGGGACTGGGTCGGACCGGGGAGCTGTTTTTT.

This chain links TRBV19 with TRBJ1-1; D may be TRBD1 (5 bases). Between the trimmed V and J ends, which lost 9 bases and 3 bases, there was a span of 17 bases. The CDR3 sequence is 14 residues long. Germline loops: CDR1 LNHDA, CDR2 SQIVND (reference sequence). The CDR3 protein is CASARDGLYTEAFF. The CDR3 DNA reads as TGTGCCAGCGCCCGGGACGGCCTGTACACTGAAGCTTTCTTT.

The gene calls are TRBV5-7 and TRBJ2-7, with 13 positions matching TRBD2. TRBV5-7 is placed among ORFs of uncertain function. With V trimmed by 5 bases and J by 6 bases, 20 bases remained unmatched. This CDR3 comprises 19 residues. CDR3 region: CASRGTGVLAGGKGAEQYF. CDR3 bases: TGTGCCAGCAGAGGTACAGGGGTACTAGCGGGAGGGAAGGGGGCCGAGCAGTACTTC.

This sequence joins TRBV28 and TRBJ1-2; D not resolved. The ends were cut back, 2 bases at V and 5 bases at J, with 12 bases in the middle. This CDR3 has 14 residues. The germline V gene encodes CDR1 MDHEN and CDR2 SYDVKM. The CDR3 here is CASSLATESYGYTF. Here the CDR3 DNA reads TGTGCCAGCAGTTTAGCTACAGAGAGTTATGGCTACACCTTC.

This clone was seen only once. V usage is TRBV9 and J usage is TRBJ2-1, with 10 bases identical to TRBD2. From germline, CDR1 is SGDLS and CDR2 YYNGEE. The CDR3 totals 14 residues. V lost 3 bases to trimming and J lost 7 bases; unmatched junction nucleotides: 4. CDR3: CASSALAGSNEQFF. The CDR3 DNA reads TGTGCCAGCAGCGCACTAGCGGGATCTAATGAGCAGTTCTTC.

This clone was seen a handful of times. This chain joins TRBV6-5 and TRBJ1-2; no firm D call. The V gene's germline CDR1 is MNHEY and CDR2 SVGAGI. The CDR3 is 14 residues long. V was shortened by 7 bases and J by 8 bases, with 20 bases between the two germline ends. The CDR3 is CASMDGSQITGYTF. CDR3 coding DNA: TGTGCCAGCATGGACGGATCCCAAATAACGGGCTACACCTTC.

The chain recombines TRBV4-1 with TRBJ1-6; D is unclear. The germline CDR1 and CDR2 sequences are MGHRA and YSYEKL. V lost 0 bases and J lost 10, with 7 bases in between. The CDR3 sequence is 13 residues long. The CDR3 DNA sequence: TGCGCCAGCAGCCAAGATCTTGGGTCACCCCTCCACTTT. Its translation: CASSQDLGSPLHF.

The chain uses TRBV5-6 and TRBJ1-2; D is undetermined. The CDR3 contains 12 residues. Trimming took off 3 bases at V and 5 bases at J, with 8 bases between the two ends. The germline V gene encodes CDR1 SGHDT and CDR2 YYEEEE. CDR3 loop: CASSSSFYGYTF. The CDR3 DNA reads as TGTGCCAGCAGCTCCAGCTTTTATGGCTACACCTTC.

This clone was observed a handful of times. This rearrangement joins TRBV28 to TRBJ1-2; possibly TRBD1 for D (5 bases). This CDR3 comprises 15 residues. Germline V gives CDR1 MDHEN, CDR2 SYDVKM. The ends were cut back, 4 bases at V and 2 bases at J, with 14 bases in the middle. CDR3 DNA sequence: TGTGCCAGCAGTTGGGCCGGGACCGTCAACTATGGCTACACCTTC. Its translation: CASSWAGTVNYGYTF.

Details on this clone: A much more abundant neighbour one base away suggests this may be a read error. This sequence joins TRBV30 and TRBJ1-6; possible D gene TRBD1, 6 bases. The CDR3 spans 13 residues. The V gene's germline CDR1 is GTSNPN and CDR2 SVGIG (reference sequence). The CDR3 here is CAWADRNNSPPHF. The CDR3 DNA reads TGTGCCTGGGCGGACAGAAATAATTCACCCCCCCACTTT. Looking up the rest from reference TRBV30 and TRBJ1-6 gives the full variable domain: SQTIHQWPATLVQPVGSPLSLECTVEGTSNPNLYWYRQAAGRGLQLLFYSVGIGQISSEVPQNLSASRPQDRQFILSSKKLLLSDSGFYLCAWADRNNSPPHFGNGTRLTVT.

The chain is built from TRBV11-2 and TRBJ2-7; D call uncertain. CDR1 SGHAT and CDR2 FQNNGV come from the germline V gene. This CDR3 is built from 16 residues. V dropped 1 base and J dropped 3 bases, with 16 bases sitting between them. The CDR3 is CASSLVVSRADYEQYF. The CDR3 nucleotides read TGTGCCAGCAGCTTAGTCGTGAGTAGGGCTGACTACGAGCAGTACTTC.

The V call is TRBV30, the J call TRBJ1-2; D gene ambiguous. Deletions cut 3 bases from V and 4 bases from J, with 9 bases between. The CDR3 spans 12 residues. Germline-derived CDR1 and CDR2 are GTSNPN and SVGIG (reference sequence). DNA for the CDR3: TGTGCCTGGAGAGGGTCGGCCTATGGCTACACCTTC. It specifies CAWRGSAYGYTF.

This clone was picked up many times. Different DNA sequences within this sample yield the same CDR3. V gene TRBV15 combines with J gene TRBJ1-5; perhaps TRBD1 as D (5 bases). The CDR3 spans 16 residues. V was clipped by 5 bases and J by 5 bases, with 19 bases between them. Per the germline V gene, CDR1 is LNHNV and CDR2 is YYDKDF (reference sequence). CDR3 DNA sequence: TGTGCCACCAGCCCAGGGACGGGCCTTGTCGATCAGCCCCAGCATTTT. Protein sequence: CATSPGTGLVDQPQHF.

The chain is built from TRBV5-6 and TRBJ2-7; TRBD1 matches 7 bases. Germline V CDR1 and CDR2: SGHDT, YYEEEE. The CDR3 runs 15 residues. The V and J ends lost 4 bases and 2 bases, in that order; junction bases with no gene match: 9. The CDR3 sequence is CASSRPGTVTYEQYF. As DNA, the CDR3 is TGTGCCAGCAGCCGGCCCGGGACAGTGACCTACGAGCAGTACTTC.

This clone was picked up one time. The chain links TRBV27 to TRBJ2-5, with TRBD1 matching over 10 bases. The CDR3 runs 14 residues. The junction had 11 bases not matched to a gene; V was cut back by 7 bases and J by 9 bases. Germline V lookup: CDR1 MNHEY, CDR2 SMNVEV (reference sequence). DNA for the CDR3: TGTGCCAGCACTGGGGACAGGGGAGATGGAGCCCAGTACTTC. Encoded protein: CASTGDRGDGAQYF.

The chain combines TRBV2 with TRBJ1-2; D remains unclear. Germline CDR1 reads SNHLY; CDR2 reads FYNNEI. This CDR3 has 16 residues. V was clipped by 7 bases and J by 0 bases, with 18 bases between them. This chain's CDR3 is CASMLGQPAPNYGYTF. DNA of the CDR3: TGTGCCAGCATGCTCGGGCAGCCCGCGCCTAACTATGGCTACACCTTC.

The V and J genes are TRBV18 and TRBJ1-2; TRBD1 agrees at 7 bases. J gave up 5 bases and V 3 bases, and 9 bases lay outside the gene matches. This CDR3 is built from 15 residues. Germline V CDR1 and CDR2: KGHSH, LQKENI. The CDR3 sequence is CASSPTGQPGYGYTF. The CDR3 bases are TGTGCCAGCTCACCTACGGGACAGCCTGGGTATGGCTACACCTTC.